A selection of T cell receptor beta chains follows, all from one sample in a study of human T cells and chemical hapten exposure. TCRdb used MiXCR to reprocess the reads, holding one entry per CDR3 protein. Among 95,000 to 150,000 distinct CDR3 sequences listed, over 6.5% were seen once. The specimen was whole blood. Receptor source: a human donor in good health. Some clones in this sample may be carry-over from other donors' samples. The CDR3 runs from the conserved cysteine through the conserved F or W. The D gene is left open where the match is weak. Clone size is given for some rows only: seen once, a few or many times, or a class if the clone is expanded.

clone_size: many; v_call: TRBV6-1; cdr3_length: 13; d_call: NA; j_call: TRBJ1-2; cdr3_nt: TGTGCCAGCAGTAGGGTGATTCTATATGGCTACACCTTC; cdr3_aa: CASSRVILYGYTF
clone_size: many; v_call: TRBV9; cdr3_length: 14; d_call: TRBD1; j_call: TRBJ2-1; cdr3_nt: TGTGCCAGCAGCGTAGGCCAGGGGGCAGATGAGCAGTTCTTC; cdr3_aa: CASSVGQGADEQFF
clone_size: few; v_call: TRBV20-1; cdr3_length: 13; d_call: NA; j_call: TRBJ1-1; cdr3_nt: TGCAGTGCTAGGGGACATAGGGACACTGAAGCTTTCTTT; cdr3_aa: CSARGHRDTEAFF
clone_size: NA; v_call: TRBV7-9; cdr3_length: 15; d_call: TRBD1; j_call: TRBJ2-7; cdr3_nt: TGTGCCAGCAGCTTAGCGGGGACAGCAGAGTACGAGCAGTACTTC; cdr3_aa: CASSLAGTAEYEQYF
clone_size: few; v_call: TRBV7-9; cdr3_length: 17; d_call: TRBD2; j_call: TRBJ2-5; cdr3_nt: TGTGCCAGCAGCTTAGTGGCTAGCGGGAGTGGCGGAGAGACCCAGTACTTC; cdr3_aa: CASSLVASGSGGETQYF
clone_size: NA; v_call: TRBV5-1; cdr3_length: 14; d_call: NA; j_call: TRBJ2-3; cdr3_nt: TGCGCCAGCAGCGGGGGGACTTACATGGATACGCAGTATTTT; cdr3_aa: CASSGGTYMDTQYF
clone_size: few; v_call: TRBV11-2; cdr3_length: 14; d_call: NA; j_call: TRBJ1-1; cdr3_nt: TGTGCCAGCAGCTTAGTTCCAGGGGACACTGAAGCTTTCTTT; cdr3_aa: CASSLVPGDTEAFF
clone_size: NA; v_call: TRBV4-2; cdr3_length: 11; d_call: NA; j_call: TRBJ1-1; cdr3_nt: TGTGCCAGCAGCCAAGCACGAGATGCTTTCTTT; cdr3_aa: CASSQARDAFF
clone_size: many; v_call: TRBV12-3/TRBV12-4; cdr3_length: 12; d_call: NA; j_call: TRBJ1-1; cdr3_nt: TGTGCCAGCAGTTCACTAGGGACTGAAGCTTTCTTT; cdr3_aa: CASSSLGTEAFF
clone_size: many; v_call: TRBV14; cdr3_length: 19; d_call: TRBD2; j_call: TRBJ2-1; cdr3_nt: TGTGCCAGCAGCCAAGCGGTATCCCTAGCGGGGGCTTTGGGAAATGAGCAGTTCTTC; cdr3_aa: CASSQAVSLAGALGNEQFF
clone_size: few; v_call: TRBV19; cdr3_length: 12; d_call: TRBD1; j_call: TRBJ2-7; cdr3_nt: TGTGCCAGTCGACAGGGGGCGCAGGAGCAGTACTTC; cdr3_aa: CASRQGAQEQYF
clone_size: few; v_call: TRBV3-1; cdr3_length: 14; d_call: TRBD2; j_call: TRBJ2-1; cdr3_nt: TGTGCCAGCAGCCAAGTCAGAGCGGGGAATGAGCAGTTCTTC; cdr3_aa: CASSQVRAGNEQFF
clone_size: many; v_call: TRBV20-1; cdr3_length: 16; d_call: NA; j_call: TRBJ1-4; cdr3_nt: TGCAGTGCTAGTTCCCAAGCAGGCCCAACTAATGAAAAACTGTTTTTT; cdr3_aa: CSASSQAGPTNEKLFF
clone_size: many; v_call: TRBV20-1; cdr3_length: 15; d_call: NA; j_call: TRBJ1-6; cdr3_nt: TGCAGTGCCAGACCTTTCCAGGGTGAAAATTCACCCCTCCACTTT; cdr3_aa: CSARPFQGENSPLHF
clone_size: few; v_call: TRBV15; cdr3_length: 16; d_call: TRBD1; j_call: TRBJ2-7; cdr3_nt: TGTGCCACCAGCAGGGACAGGGAAATCCTCGCCGTCGAGCAGTACTTC; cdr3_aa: CATSRDREILAVEQYF
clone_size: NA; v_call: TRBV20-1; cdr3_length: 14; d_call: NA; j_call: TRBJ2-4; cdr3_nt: TGCAGTGCTCTATGGGGGGCCAGCAAAAACATTCAGTACTTC; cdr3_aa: CSALWGASKNIQYF
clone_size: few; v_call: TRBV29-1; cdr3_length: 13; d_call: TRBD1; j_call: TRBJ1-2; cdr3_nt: TGCAGCGACAGCAGGGGGCGCGACTATGGCTACACCTTC; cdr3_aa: CSDSRGRDYGYTF
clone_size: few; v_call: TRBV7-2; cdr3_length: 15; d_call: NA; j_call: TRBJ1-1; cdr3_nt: TGTGCCAGCAGCTTAGAGGTTACCATCAACACTGAAGCTTTCTTT; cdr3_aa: CASSLEVTINTEAFF
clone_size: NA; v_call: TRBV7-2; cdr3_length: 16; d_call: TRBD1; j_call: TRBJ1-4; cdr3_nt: TGTGCCAGCAGCTTAGAATTTGGGACAGGGTACGAAAAACTGTTTTTT; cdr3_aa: CASSLEFGTGYEKLFF
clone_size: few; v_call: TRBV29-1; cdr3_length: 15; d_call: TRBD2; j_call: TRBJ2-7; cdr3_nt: TGCAGCGTTGTCCTCCCCGTGGGACTAGGCGACGAGCAGTACTTC; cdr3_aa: CSVVLPVGLGDEQYF
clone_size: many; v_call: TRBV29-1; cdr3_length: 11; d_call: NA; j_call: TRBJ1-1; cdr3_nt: TGCAGCGTTGACGGGGCTGCTGAAGCTTTCTTT; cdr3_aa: CSVDGAAEAFF
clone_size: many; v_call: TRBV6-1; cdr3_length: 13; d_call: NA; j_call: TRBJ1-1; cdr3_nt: TGTGCCAGCAATGGAGCCCTCGGCACTGAAGCTTTCTTT; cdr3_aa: CASNGALGTEAFF
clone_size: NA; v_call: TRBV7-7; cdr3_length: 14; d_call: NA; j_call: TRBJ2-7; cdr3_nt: TGTGCCAGCAGCCTAGGGGAGGCAGGGAGGCGGCAGTACTTC; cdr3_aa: CASSLGEAGRRQYF
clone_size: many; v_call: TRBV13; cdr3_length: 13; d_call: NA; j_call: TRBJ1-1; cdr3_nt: TGTGCCAGCAGCCGCGGCCGGAGGACTGAAGCTTTCTTT; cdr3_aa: CASSRGRRTEAFF
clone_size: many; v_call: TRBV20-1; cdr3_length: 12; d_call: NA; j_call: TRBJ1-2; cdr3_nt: TGCAGTGCTAGAGATCCCCCTTATGGCTACACCTTC; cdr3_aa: CSARDPPYGYTF
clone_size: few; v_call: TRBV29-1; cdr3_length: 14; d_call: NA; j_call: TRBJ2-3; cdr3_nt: TGCAGCGCTCGGGCGAGTCCGATCACAGATACGCAGTATTTT; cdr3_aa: CSARASPITDTQYF
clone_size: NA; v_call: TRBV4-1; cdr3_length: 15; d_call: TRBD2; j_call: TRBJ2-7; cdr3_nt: TGCGCCAGCAGCCAAATAGCGGGAGAATCCTACGAGCAGTACTTC; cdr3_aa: CASSQIAGESYEQYF
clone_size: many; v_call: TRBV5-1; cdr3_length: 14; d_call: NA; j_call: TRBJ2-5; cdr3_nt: TGCGCCAGCAGCTTGGAACAGCCGGAGGAGACCCAGTACTTC; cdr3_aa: CASSLEQPEETQYF
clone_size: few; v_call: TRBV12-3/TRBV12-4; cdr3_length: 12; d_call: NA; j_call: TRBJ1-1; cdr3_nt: TGTGCCAGCAGGGAAGCAGGGGCTGAAGCTTTCTTT; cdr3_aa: CASREAGAEAFF
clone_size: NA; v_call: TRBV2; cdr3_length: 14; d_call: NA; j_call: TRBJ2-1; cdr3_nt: TGTGCCAGCAGTGACCGACCCTCCTACAATGAGCAGTTCTTC; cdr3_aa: CASSDRPSYNEQFF
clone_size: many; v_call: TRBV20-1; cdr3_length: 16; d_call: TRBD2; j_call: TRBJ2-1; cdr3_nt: TGCAGTGCTAGTGGTCTAGCGGGAGAGATCCACAATGAGCAGTTCTTC; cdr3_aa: CSASGLAGEIHNEQFF
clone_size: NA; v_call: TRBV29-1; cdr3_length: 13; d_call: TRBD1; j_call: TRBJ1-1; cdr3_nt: TGCAGCGGTAGCCAGGGGGCGAGCACTGAAGCTTTCTTT; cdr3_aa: CSGSQGASTEAFF
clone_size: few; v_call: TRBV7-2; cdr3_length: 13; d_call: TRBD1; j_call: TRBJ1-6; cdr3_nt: TGTGCCAGCAGCATTTGGACAGGATCACCCCTCCACTTT; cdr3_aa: CASSIWTGSPLHF
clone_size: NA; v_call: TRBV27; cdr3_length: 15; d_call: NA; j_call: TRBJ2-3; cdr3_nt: TGTGCCAGCAGTTTTTTCGGTGACAGCACAGATACGCAGTATTTT; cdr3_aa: CASSFFGDSTDTQYF
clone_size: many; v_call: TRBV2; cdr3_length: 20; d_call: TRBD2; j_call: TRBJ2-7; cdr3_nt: TGTGCCAGCAGTGAAGTACCTCCAAGACTAGCGGGGGCGAGCTCCTACGAGCAGTACTTC; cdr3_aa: CASSEVPPRLAGASSYEQYF
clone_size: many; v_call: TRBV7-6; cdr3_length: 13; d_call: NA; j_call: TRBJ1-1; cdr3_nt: TGTGCCAGCAGCTTAGCGAGGGGGACTGAAGCTTTCTTT; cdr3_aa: CASSLARGTEAFF
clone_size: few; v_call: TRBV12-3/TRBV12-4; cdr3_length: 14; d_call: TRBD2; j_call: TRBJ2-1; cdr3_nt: TGTGCCAGCAGCCTGGGACTAGCGGGCAATGAGCAGTTCTTC; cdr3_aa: CASSLGLAGNEQFF